These T cell receptor beta chains were read from a single sample in a study of blood T cell repertoires in COVID-19. Sequencing used immunoSEQ multiplex PCR; TCRdb keeps in-frame clones, though not all of them. The data contain 350,000 or so clones, roughly 90% of them seen just once; the ten biggest clones take up under 20%. The sample was PBMCs or T cells enriched from blood (not recorded which). Receptors were obtained from a woman aged 25 to 39 who had recovered from COVID-19. Both conserved end residues are part of each CDR3. The D gene is left open where the match is weak.

TRBD1 | 16 | TRBJ1-2 | TRBV28 | CASSLSGATGTHGYTF | TGTGCCAGCAGTTTATCAGGCGCGACAGGGACCCATGGCTACACCTTC
TRBD1 | 14 | TRBJ1-4 | TRBV27 | CASSSGQGWEKLFF | TGTGCCAGCAGTTCCGGACAGGGTTGGGAAAAACTGTTTTTT
. | 13 | TRBJ2-1 | TRBV24-1 | CATRERWQREQFF | TGTGCCACCAGGGAAAGGTGGCAGCGGGAGCAGTTCTTC
TRBD1 | 16 | TRBJ1-1 | TRBV11-1 | CASSQETTGWSTEAFF | TGTGCCAGCAGCCAGGAGACGACAGGGTGGAGCACTGAAGCTTTCTTT
TRBD2 | 15 | TRBJ2-1 | TRBV4-1 | CASSPGTSGSYEQFF | TGCGCCAGCAGCCCCGGGACTAGCGGGAGCTATGAGCAGTTCTTC
. | 16 | TRBJ2-7 | TRBV28 | CASSSVPGGSSYEQYF | TGTGCCAGCAGCTCCGTGCCTGGTGGGAGCTCCTACGAGCAGTACTTC
. | 16 | TRBJ1-5 | TRBV28 | CASSFGQYRSNQPQHF | TGTGCCAGCAGTTTCGGACAGTATAGAAGCAATCAGCCCCAGCATTTT
. | 11 | TRBJ1-1 | TRBV20-1 | CSARDRVGAFF | TGCAGTGCTAGAGATCGGGTAGGAGCTTTCTTT
TRBD2 | 16 | TRBJ2-1 | TRBV9 | CASSVGVAGTYNEQFF | TGTGCCAGCAGCGTAGGGGTAGCGGGCACCTACAATGAGCAGTTCTTC
. | 14 | TRBJ1-1 | TRBV28 | CASSPVWGRGEAFF | TGTGCCAGCAGTCCCGTCTGGGGGCGAGGTGAAGCTTTCTTT
. | 14 | TRBJ1-5 | TRBV6-5 | CASSYTGGNQPQHF | TGTGCCAGCAGTTATACGGGGGGGAATCAGCCCCAGCATTTT
. | 15 | TRBJ1-1 | TRBV4-1 | CASSQVLRLNTEAFF | TGCGCCAGCAGCCAAGTTTTACGGTTGAACACTGAAGCTTTCTTT
. | 13 | TRBJ1-1 | TRBV6-5 | CASSYTGNTEAFF | TGTGCCAGCAGTTACACAGGGAACACTGAAGCTTTCTTT
. | 13 | TRBJ1-2 | TRBV6-5 | CASRTTDNYGYTF | TGTGCCAGCAGGACTACAGACAACTATGGCTACACCTTC
. | 15 | TRBJ1-4 | TRBV7-9 | CASSPKGRGDEKLFF | TGTGCCAGCAGCCCCAAGGGGCGAGGTGATGAAAAACTGTTTTTT
. | 13 | TRBJ1-1 | TRBV18 | CASSPTVNTEAFF | TGTGCCAGCTCGCCGACAGTGAACACTGAAGCTTTCTTT
. | 14 | TRBJ1-3 | TRBV5-1 | CASSLGEPGNTIYF | TGCGCCAGCAGCTTGGGAGAACCTGGAAACACCATATATTTT
TRBD1 | 15 | TRBJ2-1 | TRBV11-3 | CASSPRQGPYNEQFF | TGTGCCAGCAGCCCTCGACAGGGGCCCTACAATGAGCAGTTCTTC
TRBD2 | 16 | TRBJ2-7 | TRBV5-1 | CASSLPGLATAGEQYF | TGCGCCAGCAGCTTGCCGGGACTAGCGACCGCGGGGGAGCAGTACTTC
. | 16 | TRBJ2-1 | TRBV5-1 | CASSPRLSSSYNEQFF | TGCGCCAGCAGCCCACGACTGAGTTCCTCATACAATGAGCAGTTCTTC
TRBD1 | 14 | TRBJ2-7 | TRBV6-1 | CASSELQGAYEQYF | TGTGCCAGCAGTGAACTTCAGGGGGCCTACGAGCAGTACTTC
TRBD2 | 12 | TRBJ2-7 | TRBV28 | CASSTSGASQYF | TGTGCCAGCAGTACTAGCGGGGCTTCGCAGTACTTC
TRBD1 | 15 | TRBJ1-1 | TRBV18 | CASSPQGALNTEAFF | TGTGCCAGCTCGCCACAGGGGGCCCTGAACACTGAAGCTTTCTTT